Reported below is one T cell receptor (beta chain). The junction and the germline gene differ at one end; a read error may be behind it. This CDR3 spans 14 amino acids. The germline gives CDR1 SGHVS, CDR2 FNYEAQ. This sample is drawn from a study of T cells in Graves' hyperthyroidism and ophthalmopathy. TCR beta CDR3 regions were amplified from RNA transcripts. The primer set for the first-round RT-PCR of the TCR CDR3 was HTBI. From the multiplex PCR reads, TCRdb called clonotypes with MiXCR, one entry per CDR3 protein. The sample consists of 370,000 or so distinct CDR3 sequences, more than 15% of them appearing once.

J is TRBJ2-7 and V is TRBV7-6; D might be TRBD2 (6 bases). This sequence was found in a woman between 18 and 29 years old with Graves' hyperthyroidism that later progressed to Graves' ophthalmopathy. Sequenced input: blood. The CDR3 DNA reads TGTGCCAGCAGCTTAGGGTCGGGAGCCTATGAGCAGTACTTC. This sequence encodes CASSLGSGAYEQYF.